This T cell receptor (beta chain) is drawn from a study of blood T cells in healthy people across ages. Study-wide results and limits: Strong correlation existed between TCR beta diversity and naive T cell percentage.

With a J-beta primer mix and a sample-barcoded 5' primer, a second PCR ran 7 to 11 cycles. TCRdb reanalysed the 5' RACE reads using MiXCR and keeps one entry per CDR3 protein. This repertoire shows approximately 1,700,000 distinct CDR3 sequences, approximately 39% found once; its top ten account for under 25%. The table lists this clonotype with a count of one. What it binds is not known. This CDR3 region has 13 residues. The V gene's germline CDR1 is SNHLY and CDR2 FYNNEI. Trimming left V 4 bases short and J 9 bases short, with 15 bases between. The genes are TRBV2 and TRBJ2-5; the D gene could be TRBD1 or TRBD2 (5 bases each). The sequenced material came from blood. The source is a human donor in good health. As DNA, the CDR3 is TGTGCCAGCAGTGGGGGTAGGGACGGGGCCCAGTACTTC. Its translation is CASSGGRDGAQYF.